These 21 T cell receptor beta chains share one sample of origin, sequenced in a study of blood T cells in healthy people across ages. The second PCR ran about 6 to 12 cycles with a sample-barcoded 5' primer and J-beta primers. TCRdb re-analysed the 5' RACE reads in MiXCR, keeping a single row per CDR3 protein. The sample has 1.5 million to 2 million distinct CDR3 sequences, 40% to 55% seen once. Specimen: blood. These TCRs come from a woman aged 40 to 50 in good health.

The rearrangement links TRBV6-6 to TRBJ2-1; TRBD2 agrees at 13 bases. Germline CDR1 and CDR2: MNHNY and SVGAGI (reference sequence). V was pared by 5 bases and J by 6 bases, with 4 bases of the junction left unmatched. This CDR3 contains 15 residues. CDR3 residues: CASSTSGGAANEQFF. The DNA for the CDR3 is TGTGCCAGCAGTACTAGCGGGGGGGCCGCCAATGAGCAGTTCTTC.

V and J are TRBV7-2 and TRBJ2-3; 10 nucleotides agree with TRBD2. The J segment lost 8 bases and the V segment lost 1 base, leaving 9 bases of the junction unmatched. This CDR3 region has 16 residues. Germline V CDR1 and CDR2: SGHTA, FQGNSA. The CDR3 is CASSLGGAGGSSTQYF. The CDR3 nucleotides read TGTGCCAGCAGCTTAGGTGGAGCGGGGGGGTCGAGTACGCAGTATTTT.

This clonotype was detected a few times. The CDR3 nucleotides read TGTGCCACCAGTTCCATATTCGAGCAGTTCTTC. It specifies CATSSIFEQFF. J is TRBJ2-1 and V is TRBV24-1; D not resolved. The CDR3 contains 11 residues. Trimming left V 6 bases short and J 10 bases short, with 9 bases between. CDR1 and CDR2 (germline): KGHDR, SFDVKD.

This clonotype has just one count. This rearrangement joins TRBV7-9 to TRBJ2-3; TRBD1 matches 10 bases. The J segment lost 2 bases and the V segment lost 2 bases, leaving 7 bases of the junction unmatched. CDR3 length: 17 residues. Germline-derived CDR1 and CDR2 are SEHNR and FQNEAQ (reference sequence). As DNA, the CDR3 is TGTGCCAGCAGCTTATTAGGGACAGGGGCCCCCACAGATACGCAGTATTTT. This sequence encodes CASSLLGTGAPTDTQYF.

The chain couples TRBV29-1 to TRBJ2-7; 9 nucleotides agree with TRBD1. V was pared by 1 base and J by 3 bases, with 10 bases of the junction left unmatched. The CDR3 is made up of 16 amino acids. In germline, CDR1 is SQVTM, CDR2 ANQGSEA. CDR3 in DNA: TGCAGCGTTGAAGCCTCCGGGACAGGGATCCACTACGAGCAGTACTTC. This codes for CSVEASGTGIHYEQYF.

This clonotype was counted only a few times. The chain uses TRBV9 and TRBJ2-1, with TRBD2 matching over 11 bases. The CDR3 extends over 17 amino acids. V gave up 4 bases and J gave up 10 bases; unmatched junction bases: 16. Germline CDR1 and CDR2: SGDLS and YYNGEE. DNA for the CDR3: TGTGCCAGCAGCATATCGATACTAGCGGGGGCTTCGGGGGAGCAGTTCTTC. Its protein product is CASSISILAGASGEQFF.

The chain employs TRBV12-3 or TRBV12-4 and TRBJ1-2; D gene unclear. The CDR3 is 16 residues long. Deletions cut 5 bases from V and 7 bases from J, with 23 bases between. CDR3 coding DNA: TGTGCCAGCAGTCTGACGGCCCTTCATGGTTCCTTTGGCTACACCTTC. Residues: CASSLTALHGSFGYTF.

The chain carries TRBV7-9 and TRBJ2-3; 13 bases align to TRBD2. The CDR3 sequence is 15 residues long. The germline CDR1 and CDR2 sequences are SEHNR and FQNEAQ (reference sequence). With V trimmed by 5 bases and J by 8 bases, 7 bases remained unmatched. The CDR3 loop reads CASSIRTSGGPTQYF. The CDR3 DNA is TGTGCCAGCAGCATAAGGACTAGCGGGGGTCCTACGCAGTATTTT. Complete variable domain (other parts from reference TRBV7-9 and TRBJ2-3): DTGVSQNPRHKITKRGQNVTFRCDPISEHNRLYWYRQTLGQGPEFLTYFQNEAQLEKSRLLSDRFSAERPKGSFSTLEIQRTEQGDSAMYLCASSIRTSGGPTQYFGPGTRLTVL.

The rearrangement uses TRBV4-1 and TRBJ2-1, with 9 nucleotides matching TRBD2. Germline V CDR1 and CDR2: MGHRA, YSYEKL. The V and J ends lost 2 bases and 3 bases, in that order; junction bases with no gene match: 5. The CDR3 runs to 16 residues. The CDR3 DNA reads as TGCGCCAGCAGCCAACTAGCGGGGCCCTACTACAATGAGCAGTTCTTC. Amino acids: CASSQLAGPYYNEQFF.

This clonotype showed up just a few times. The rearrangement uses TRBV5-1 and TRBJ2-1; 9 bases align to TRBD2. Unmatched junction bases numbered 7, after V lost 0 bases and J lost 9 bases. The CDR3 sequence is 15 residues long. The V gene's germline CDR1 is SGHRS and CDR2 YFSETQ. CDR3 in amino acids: CASSLAGGGAIEQFF. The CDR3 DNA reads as TGCGCCAGCAGCTTGGCCGGCGGGGGGGCTATTGAGCAGTTCTTC.

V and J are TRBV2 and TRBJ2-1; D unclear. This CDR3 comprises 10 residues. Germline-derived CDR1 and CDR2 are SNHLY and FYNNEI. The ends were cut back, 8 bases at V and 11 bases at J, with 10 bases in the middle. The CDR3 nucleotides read TGTGCCAGCGTACTTTGGCAGCAGTTCTTC. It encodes CASVLWQQFF.

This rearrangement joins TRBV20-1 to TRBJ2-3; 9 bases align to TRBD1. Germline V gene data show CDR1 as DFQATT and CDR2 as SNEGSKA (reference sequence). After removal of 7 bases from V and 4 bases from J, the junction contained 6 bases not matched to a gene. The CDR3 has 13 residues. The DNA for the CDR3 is TGCAGTGTTCGGGACAGGGTTTCAGATACGCAGTATTTT. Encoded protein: CSVRDRVSDTQYF.

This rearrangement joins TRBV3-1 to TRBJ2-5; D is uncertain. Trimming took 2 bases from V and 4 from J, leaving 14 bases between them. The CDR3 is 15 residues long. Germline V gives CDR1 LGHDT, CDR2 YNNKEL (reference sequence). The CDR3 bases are TGTGCCAGCAGCCAAAACCCTAATAAGGGAGAGACCCAGTACTTC. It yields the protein CASSQNPNKGETQYF.

The CDR3 nucleotides read TGTGCCAGCAGTGCTCTCGCTCGGGACGCCCCCTCGAATCAGCCCCAGCATTTT. Translation: CASSALARDAPSNQPQHF. This chain links TRBV25-1 with TRBJ1-5; maybe TRBD1 (5 bases). The V gene lost 4 bases and the J gene lost 4 bases, with 23 bases spanning the gap. Germline CDR1 is MGHDK and CDR2 is SYGVNS. This CDR3 has 18 amino acids.

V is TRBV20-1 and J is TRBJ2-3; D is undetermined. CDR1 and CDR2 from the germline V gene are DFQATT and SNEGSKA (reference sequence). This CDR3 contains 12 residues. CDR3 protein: CIASTATDTQYF. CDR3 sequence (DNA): TGCATTGCCTCCACCGCCACAGATACGCAGTATTTT.

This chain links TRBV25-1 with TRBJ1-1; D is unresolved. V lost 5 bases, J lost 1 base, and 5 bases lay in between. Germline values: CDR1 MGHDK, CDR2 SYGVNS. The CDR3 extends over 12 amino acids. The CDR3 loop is CASSRSNTEAFF. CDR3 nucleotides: TGTGCCAGCAGTAGATCGAACACTGAAGCTTTCTTT.

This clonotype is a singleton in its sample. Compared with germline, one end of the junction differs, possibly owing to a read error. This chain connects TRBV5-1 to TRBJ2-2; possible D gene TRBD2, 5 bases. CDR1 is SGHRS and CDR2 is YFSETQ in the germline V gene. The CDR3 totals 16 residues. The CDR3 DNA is TGCGCCGGCAGCTTGGTCCCGGGGATGGGCACCGGGGAGCTGTTTTTT. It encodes CAGSLVPGMGTGELFF.

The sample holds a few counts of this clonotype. CDR3 loop: CSVETGSGANVLTF. Here the CDR3 DNA reads TGCAGCGTTGAGACAGGCTCTGGGGCCAACGTCCTGACTTTC. The chain is built from TRBV29-1 and TRBJ2-6; a possible D gene is TRBD1 (6 bases). V lost 3 bases to trimming and J lost 0 bases, with 6 bases between them. This CDR3 comprises 14 residues. Germline-derived CDR1 and CDR2 are SQVTM and ANQGSEA. The variable domain in full, completed from reference TRBV29-1 and TRBJ2-6, reads SAVISQKPSRDICQRGTSLTIQCQVDSQVTMMFWYRQQPGQSLTLIATANQGSEATYESGFVIDKFPISRPNLTFSTLTVSNMSPEDSSIYLCSVETGSGANVLTFGAGSRLTVL.

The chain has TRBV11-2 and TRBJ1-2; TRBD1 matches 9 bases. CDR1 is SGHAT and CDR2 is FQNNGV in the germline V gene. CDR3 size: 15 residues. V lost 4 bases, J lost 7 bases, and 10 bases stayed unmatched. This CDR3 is CASSSIQQGASGYTF. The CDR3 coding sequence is TGTGCCAGCAGCTCAATCCAACAGGGGGCCAGTGGCTACACCTTC.

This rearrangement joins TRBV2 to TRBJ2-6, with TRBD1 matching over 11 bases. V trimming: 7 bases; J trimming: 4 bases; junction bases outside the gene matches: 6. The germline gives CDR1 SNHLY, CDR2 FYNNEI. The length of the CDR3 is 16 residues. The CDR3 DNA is TGTGCCAGCAATGGACAGGGGGCGAGAGGGGCCAACGTCCTGACTTTC. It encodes CASNGQGARGANVLTF.

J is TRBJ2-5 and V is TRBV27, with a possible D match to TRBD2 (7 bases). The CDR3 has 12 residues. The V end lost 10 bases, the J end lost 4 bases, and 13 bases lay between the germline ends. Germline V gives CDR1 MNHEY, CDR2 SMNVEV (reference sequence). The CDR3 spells CATWRGGETQYF. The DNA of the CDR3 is TGTGCCACCTGGAGGGGGGGAGAGACCCAGTACTTC.